Below, 2 T cell receptor beta chains from the same sample are listed, as sequenced in a study of cytomegalovirus exposure and HLA in healthy donors. Use of 60 Vbeta and 13 Jbeta primers characterized the PCR. The repertoire was sequenced with immunoSEQ multiplex PCR; TCRdb's copy has only in-frame clones and lacks some. The sample holds roughly 130,000 clones; about 61% are singletons and the top ten take over 1.5%. The source material was PBMCs. These receptors all stem from a male donor in good health and CMV-seronegative.

This rearrangement joins TRBV19 to TRBJ1-5, with D possibly being TRBD1 (5 bases). The CDR3 sequence is 14 residues long. V gave up 6 bases and J gave up 7 bases, with 16 bases separating them. Germline loops: CDR1 LNHDA, CDR2 SQIVND (reference sequence). The CDR3 spells CASSERMGGQPQHF. The DNA for the CDR3 is TGTGCCAGTAGCGAAAGGATGGGGGGACAGCCCCAGCATTTT.

The J gene is TRBJ2-3, the V gene TRBV6-5, with TRBD2 matching 8 bases. CDR1 is MNHEY, CDR2 SVGAGI, per germline. V gave up 6 bases and J gave up 4 bases; unmatched junction bases: 9. This CDR3 has 15 amino acids. The CDR3 nucleotides are TGTGCCAGCAGACCCGGGGGGGGTAGGGCAGATACGCAGTATTTT. Translating it yields CASRPGGGRADTQYF.